The 23 T cell receptor beta chains given below trace back to one sample, sequenced in a study of CD4+ T cells in melanoma. Clones were sequenced by immunoSEQ multiplex PCR, and TCRdb holds only the in-frame ones, with some missing. The profile shows 50,000 to 60,000 clones, 55% to 75% of them singletons. Material: tumor tissue. These receptors were collected from a human donor with melanoma.

This clone was observed a handful of times. The genes are TRBV4-1 and TRBJ1-3, with D unclear. Trimming removed 1 base from V and 6 bases from J, with 7 bases in between. The CDR3 is 13 residues long. The germline V gene has CDR1 MGHRA and CDR2 YSYEKL. This CDR3 is CASSQAWSNTIYF. The CDR3 nucleotides read TGCGCCAGCAGCCAAGCATGGTCAAACACCATATATTTT.

This clone appeared once. The gene calls are TRBV5-1 and TRBJ2-2, with a possible D match to TRBD1 (6 bases). CDR3 length equals 14 residues. Trimming cost V 1 base and J 7 bases, with 11 bases left between them. From germline, CDR1 is SGHRS and CDR2 YFSETQ. The CDR3 bases are TGCGCCAGCAGCTTGACAGGGTATGGCGGGGAGCTGTTTTTT. It translates to CASSLTGYGGELFF.

V and J are TRBV28 and TRBJ2-7; 7 nucleotides match TRBD1. The J segment lost 5 bases and the V segment lost 5 bases, leaving 9 bases of the junction unmatched. CDR3 length: 14 amino acids. Germline V gene lookup returns CDR1 MDHEN and CDR2 SYDVKM. The DNA of the CDR3 is TGTGCCAGCAGTCCCACAGGGGAGACGGACGAGCAGTACTTC. Translation: CASSPTGETDEQYF. The entire variable domain, with the rest obtained from reference TRBV28 and TRBJ2-7, is as follows: DVKVTQSSRYLVKRTGEKVFLECVQDMDHENMFWYRQDPGLGLRLIYFSYDVKMKEKGDIPEGYSVSREKKERFSLILESASTNQTSMYLCASSPTGETDEQYFGPGTRLTVT.

This clone has a single count. The chain recombines TRBV13 with TRBJ2-7; D might be TRBD1 (5 bases). Germline CDR1 PRHDT, CDR2 FYEKMQ (reference sequence). Trimming cost V 0 bases and J 2 bases, with 8 bases left between them. The CDR3 runs 14 residues. CDR3 in amino acids: CASSLGQGTYEQYF. The DNA for the CDR3 is TGTGCCAGCAGCTTAGGTCAGGGAACCTACGAGCAGTACTTC.

The chain carries TRBV7-2 and TRBJ1-1; 7 positions agree with TRBD1. V lost 5 bases to trimming and J lost 1 base; unmatched junction nucleotides: 4. The CDR3 totals 14 residues. Germline CDR1 reads SGHTA; CDR2 reads FQGNSA. The CDR3 region has the DNA TGTGCCAGCAGCATTGGACAGGAGAACACTGAAGCTTTCTTT. It is translated as CASSIGQENTEAFF.

The chain couples TRBV7-8 to TRBJ1-5, with 8 bases aligning to TRBD1. Germline trimming cut 4 bases from V and 4 bases from J; bases unmatched to any gene: 6. The CDR3 has 15 residues. The V gene's germline CDR1 is SGHVS and CDR2 FQNEAQ. CDR3 in DNA: TGTGCCAGCAGCTCCGGACAGGGAAGAAATCAGCCCCAGCATTTT. Its translation is CASSSGQGRNQPQHF.

There are a few counts of this clone. V gene TRBV29-1 combines with J gene TRBJ2-2, with a weak D call TRBD2 (6 bases). The CDR3 is 15 residues long. V lost 1 base and J lost 1, with 10 bases in between. Germline V gives CDR1 SQVTM, CDR2 ANQGSEA. The CDR3 protein is CSVEGDGGNTGELFF. In DNA form, the CDR3 reads TGCAGCGTTGAAGGGGACGGGGGGAACACCGGGGAGCTGTTTTTT.

This CDR3 reads CASSLQGASYEQYF. The CDR3 DNA follows: TGTGCCAGCAGCTTACAGGGGGCTTCCTACGAGCAGTACTTC. The rearrangement joins TRBV7-2 to TRBJ2-7, with 8 bases lining up with TRBD1. The germline V gene encodes CDR1 SGHTA and CDR2 FQGNSA. The CDR3 contains 14 residues. V lost 2 bases and J lost 1; bases outside the gene matches: 1. Full variable domain (missing parts from reference TRBV7-2 and TRBJ2-7): GAGVSQSPSNKVTEKGKDVELRCDPISGHTALYWYRQSLGQGLEFLIYFQGNSAPDKSGLPSDRFSAERTGGSVSTLTIQRTQQEDSAVYLCASSLQGASYEQYFGPGTRLTVT.

The chain carries TRBV9 and TRBJ2-1, with 9 bases fitting TRBD1. The length of the CDR3 is 15 residues. Germline CDR1 SGDLS, CDR2 YYNGEE. V dropped 4 bases and J dropped 4; count of bases not matched to a gene: 6. The CDR3 spells CASSPEGQGYNEQFF. The DNA for the CDR3 is TGTGCCAGCAGCCCAGAGGGACAGGGATACAATGAGCAGTTCTTC.

The chain uses TRBV9 and TRBJ1-5; D call uncertain. This CDR3 is built from 14 residues. V lost 4 bases, J lost 1 base, and 9 bases lay in between. The germline CDR1 and CDR2 sequences are SGDLS and YYNGEE. CDR3: CASSPYDSNQPQHF. DNA of the CDR3: TGTGCCAGCAGCCCTTACGACAGCAATCAGCCCCAGCATTTT.

The chain uses TRBV7-9 and TRBJ2-3; D is perhaps TRBD1 (5 bases). This CDR3 is 13 amino acids long. Per germline, CDR1 SEHNR and CDR2 FQNEAQ (reference sequence). V dropped 4 bases and J dropped 1 base, with 6 bases sitting between them. The CDR3 loop is CASSWGGTDTQYF. The CDR3 coding sequence is TGTGCCAGCAGCTGGGGCGGCACAGATACGCAGTATTTT.

The chain carries TRBV7-2 and TRBJ1-1; D is uncertain. Deletions cut 2 bases from V and 6 bases from J, with 7 bases between. The CDR3 length is 12 residues. Germline loops: CDR1 SGHTA, CDR2 FQGNSA. CDR3 nucleotides: TGTGCCAGCAGCTTAAATCTCCCTGAAGCTTTCTTT. Its translation is CASSLNLPEAFF.

Sample share makes this clone medium-sized. The V call is TRBV7-3, the J call TRBJ1-2, with D tentatively TRBD1 (6 bases). V lost 6 bases and J 8 bases, leaving 10 bases between the germline ends. CDR1 is SGHTA, CDR2 FQGTGA, per germline. CDR3 length: 11 amino acids. CDR3 DNA: TGTGCCAGCAGTCGACAGGTAGGCTACACCTTC. Translation: CASSRQVGYTF. The full variable domain, with the rest looked up from reference TRBV7-3 and TRBJ1-2, is GAGVSQTPSNKVTEKGKYVELRCDPISGHTALYWYRQSLGQGPEFLIYFQGTGAADDSGLPNDRFFAVRPEGSVSTLKIQRTERGDSAVYLCASSRQVGYTFGSGTRLTVV.

Here the CDR3 DNA reads TGTGCCAGCAGCTCGGGGACAGGGGACTATGGCTACACCTTC. It encodes CASSSGTGDYGYTF. The chain has TRBV7-8 and TRBJ1-2, with 10 bases identical to TRBD1. The J segment lost 3 bases and the V segment lost 4 bases, leaving 2 bases of the junction unmatched. CDR3 length: 14 residues. From germline, CDR1 is SGHVS and CDR2 FQNEAQ.

The chain uses TRBV15 and TRBJ2-7; 8 bases are a match to TRBD1. J gave up 3 bases and V 5 bases, and 6 bases lay outside the gene matches. CDR1 and CDR2 (germline): LNHNV, YYDKDF (reference sequence). The CDR3 is 14 residues long. The chain's CDR3 is CATSRGQGIYEQYF. The CDR3 region has the DNA TGTGCCACCAGCCGTGGACAGGGAATCTACGAGCAGTACTTC. The whole variable domain, remainder taken from reference TRBV15 and TRBJ2-7, is DAMVIQNPRYQVTQFGKPVTLSCSQTLNHNVMYWYQQKSSQAPKLLFHYYDKDFNNEADTPDNFQSRRPNTSFCFLDIRSPGLGDTAMYLCATSRGQGIYEQYFGPGTRLTVT.

The gene calls are TRBV2 and TRBJ1-5; TRBD1 aligns across 8 bases. The germline V gene has CDR1 SNHLY and CDR2 FYNNEI. This CDR3 region has 14 residues. After removal of 1 base from V and 6 bases from J, the junction contained 2 bases not matched to a gene. The CDR3 here is CASSEGTGLQPQHF. The CDR3 nucleotides are TGTGCCAGCAGTGAAGGGACAGGGCTTCAGCCCCAGCATTTT.

In its sample, this clone was seen a few times. The chain has TRBV7-9 and TRBJ2-1; the D is unclear. This CDR3 has 14 residues. V was shortened by 5 bases and J by 0 bases, with 8 bases between the two germline ends. The germline V gene has CDR1 SEHNR and CDR2 FQNEAQ (reference sequence). The CDR3 DNA reads TGTGCCAGCAGCCCATCCCCCTCCTACAATGAGCAGTTCTTC. Protein product: CASSPSPSYNEQFF.

The V gene is TRBV19, the J gene TRBJ1-5, with D possibly being TRBD1 (5 bases). The length of the CDR3 is 14 residues. The ends were cut back, 5 bases at V and 0 bases at J, with 8 bases in the middle. Germline lookup yields CDR1 LNHDA and CDR2 SQIVND (reference sequence). CDR3 coding DNA: TGTGCCAGTAGTCAGGGTTTTAGCAATCAGCCCCAGCATTTT. Translation gives CASSQGFSNQPQHF. The whole variable domain, remainder taken from reference TRBV19 and TRBJ1-5, is DGGITQSPKYLFRKEGQNVTLSCEQNLNHDAMYWYRQDPGQGLRLIYYSQIVNDFQKGDIAEGYSVSREKKESFPLTVTSAQKNPTAFYLCASSQGFSNQPQHFGDGTRLSIL.

The J gene is TRBJ1-2, the V gene TRBV19; 9 nucleotides agree with TRBD1. Germline values: CDR1 LNHDA, CDR2 SQIVND (reference sequence). The length of the CDR3 is 13 residues. The V gene end was trimmed by 5 bases and the J gene end by 7 bases; junction bases not matched to a gene: 5. The CDR3 region has the DNA TGTGCCAGTAGTGTGGGACAGGGAGGTGGCTACACCTTC. Translating gives CASSVGQGGGYTF.

The V call is TRBV7-3, the J call TRBJ2-1, with TRBD2 as a possible D gene (6 bases). Between the trimmed V and J ends, which lost 5 bases and 9 bases, there was a span of 23 bases. Germline V gene data show CDR1 as SGHTA and CDR2 as FQGTGA. This CDR3 spans 16 amino acids. The CDR3 sequence: CASSPMAGSLASEQFF. In DNA, the CDR3 is TGTGCCAGCAGCCCAATGGCCGGGAGCCTCGCTAGTGAGCAGTTCTTC.

As concerns this clone: The identical CDR3 is also encoded by other nucleotide sequences in the sample. The chain has TRBV19 and TRBJ2-2; D is perhaps TRBD2 (6 bases). The germline gives CDR1 LNHDA, CDR2 SQIVND (reference sequence). V was clipped by 3 bases and J by 5 bases, with 13 bases between them. There are 15 residues in the CDR3. CDR3: CASSIYGGDTGELFF. The CDR3 DNA sequence: TGTGCCAGTAGTATTTACGGGGGAGATACCGGGGAGCTGTTTTTT.

The chain links TRBV7-6 to TRBJ1-1; D not resolved. Trimming took 2 bases from V and 8 from J, leaving 9 bases between them. The CDR3 runs 12 residues. The germline V gene has CDR1 SGHVS and CDR2 FNYEAQ. The CDR3 bases are TGTGCCAGCAGCTTATTTATGGGAGAAGCTTTCTTT. Translated, it gives CASSLFMGEAFF.

The rearrangement joins TRBV4-2 to TRBJ2-1; D is undetermined. The CDR3 length is 12 residues. V was clipped by 0 bases and J by 9 bases, with 6 bases between them. Germline V gene sequence: CDR1 LGHNA, CDR2 YNFKEQ. DNA of the CDR3: TGTGCCAGCAGCCAAGACGGCGCTGAGCAGTTCTTC. Protein product: CASSQDGAEQFF.